The 18 T cell receptor beta chains listed next were all sequenced from one sample in a study of Tregs in tolerant kidney transplant recipients. Profiling relied on immunoSEQ multiplex PCR, and the TCRdb table lists in-frame clones only, not all of them. Counted here are 90,000 to 120,000 clones, around 90% occurring once; the ten biggest clones make up roughly 0.31%. The specimen comprised CD4+ T cells from blood, sampled before the transplant. The receptors derive from a human donor who received a combined kidney and bone marrow transplant.

This clone was seen just once. This chain links TRBV7-2 with TRBJ1-1; 8 bases are shared with TRBD1. The CDR3 loop spans 14 amino acids. The trim removed 7 bases at V and 4 bases at J, leaving 8 bases unmatched. The V gene's germline CDR1 is SGHTA and CDR2 FQGNSA. In nucleotides, the CDR3 is TGTGCCAGCACCAGAGACAGGGGAGGCACTGAAGCTTTCTTT. It yields the protein CASTRDRGGTEAFF.

V and J are TRBV19 and TRBJ2-2; TRBD2 matches 7 bases. J lost 6 bases, V lost 10 bases, and 14 bases had no gene match. Germline V gene sequence: CDR1 LNHDA, CDR2 SQIVND (reference sequence). CDR3 size: 15 residues. CDR3 loop: CATSRGENGAGELFF. CDR3 DNA: TGTGCCACCAGCCGGGGGGAAAACGGGGCCGGGGAGCTGTTTTTT.

This clone was seen a single time. The chain uses TRBV6-6 and TRBJ2-3; D unresolved. CDR1 is MNHNY, CDR2 SVGAGI, per germline (reference sequence). The CDR3 sequence is 14 residues long. V dropped 8 bases and J dropped 2 bases, with 14 bases sitting between them. For the CDR3, the DNA is TGTGCCAGCCGTCCCCCAAAGCACACAGATACGCAGTATTTT. Translated: CASRPPKHTDTQYF.

The chain recombines TRBV18 with TRBJ1-2; 8 nucleotides line up with TRBD1. Germline V gene lookup returns CDR1 KGHSH and CDR2 LQKENI. V was pared by 5 bases and J by 8 bases, with 4 bases of the junction left unmatched. The CDR3 spans 12 residues. The CDR3 is CASSATGGGYTF. CDR3 DNA: TGTGCCAGCTCAGCTACAGGGGGAGGCTACACCTTC. Filled out from reference TRBV18 and TRBJ1-2, the complete variable domain reads NAGVMQNPRHLVRRRGQEARLRCSPMKGHSHVYWYRQLPEEGLKFMVYLQKENIIDESGMPKERFSAEFPKEGPSILRIQQVVRGDSAAYFCASSATGGGYTFGSGTRLTVV.

The count of this clone is one. The chain has TRBV5-1 and TRBJ2-7; D is possibly TRBD2 (5 bases). Trimming took 4 bases from V and 6 from J, leaving 14 bases between them. CDR1 and CDR2 from the germline V gene are SGHRS and YFSETQ. CDR3 length: 13 residues. The DNA for the CDR3 is TGCGCCAGCAGCCGAAAAGGAGAGGGCGAGCAGTACTTC. Its protein is CASSRKGEGEQYF.

The chain recombines TRBV19 with TRBJ1-5, with D maybe TRBD1 (5 bases). Looked up from germline, CDR1 is LNHDA and CDR2 is SQIVND (reference sequence). This CDR3 spans 15 amino acids. The V end lost 5 bases, the J end lost 7 bases, and 18 bases lay between the germline ends. DNA for the CDR3: TGTGCCAGTAGTTCCCGGGACGGACTAGGGCAGCCCCAGCATTTT. It yields the protein CASSSRDGLGQPQHF.

The J gene is TRBJ2-7, the V gene TRBV30; possibly TRBD2 for D (6 bases). CDR1 GTSNPN and CDR2 SVGIG come from the germline V gene (reference sequence). The CDR3 totals 14 residues. V dropped 3 bases and J dropped 2 bases, with 14 bases sitting between them. CDR3 protein: CAWRDLAVTYEQYF. DNA of the CDR3: TGTGCCTGGAGAGATTTAGCGGTAACCTACGAGCAGTACTTC.

The chain uses TRBV18 and TRBJ2-7; tentative D call: TRBD1 (5 bases). The CDR3 covers 15 residues. Trimming shortened V by 0 bases and J by 0 bases, and 9 bases separated the two germline ends. Per the germline V gene, CDR1 is KGHSH and CDR2 is LQKENI. The CDR3 loop is CASSPPSRVSYEQYF. CDR3 sequence (DNA): TGTGCCAGCTCACCACCGTCCAGGGTCTCCTACGAGCAGTACTTC.

This chain links TRBV19 with TRBJ1-1, with a weak D call TRBD1 (6 bases). The CDR3 has 16 residues. Deletions cut 5 bases from V and 0 bases from J, with 16 bases between. Germline CDR1 reads LNHDA; CDR2 reads SQIVND (reference sequence). The CDR3 coding sequence is TGTGCCAGTAGTGCCGCAATCGGACAGTTGAACACTGAAGCTTTCTTT. The encoded protein is CASSAAIGQLNTEAFF.

The chain uses TRBV7-2 and TRBJ1-3; D may be TRBD1 (5 bases). This CDR3 has 15 residues. Trimming cost V 5 bases and J 0 bases, with 11 bases left between them. Germline V gene sequence: CDR1 SGHTA, CDR2 FQGNSA. CDR3 protein: CASSPHDSSGNTIYF. CDR3 in DNA: TGTGCCAGCAGCCCTCATGACAGCTCTGGAAACACCATATATTTT. The full variable domain, its missing parts supplied by reference TRBV7-2 and TRBJ1-3, is GAGVSQSPSNKVTEKGKDVELRCDPISGHTALYWYRQSLGQGLEFLIYFQGNSAPDKSGLPSDRFSAERTGGSVSTLTIQRTQQEDSAVYLCASSPHDSSGNTIYFGEGSWLTVV.

The chain carries TRBV5-1 and TRBJ1-4, with D possibly being TRBD1 (5 bases). The CDR3 runs 14 residues. Germline CDR1 and CDR2: SGHRS and YFSETQ. V lost 0 bases and J lost 5, with 8 bases in between. CDR3 DNA: TGCGCCAGCAGCTTGGGACAGCCGAATGAAAAACTGTTTTTT. Its protein is CASSLGQPNEKLFF.

A single count supports this clone. V and J are TRBV27 and TRBJ2-7, with TRBD1 identical over 9 bases. The CDR3 runs 14 residues. V dropped 6 bases and J dropped 4; count of bases not matched to a gene: 7. CDR1 MNHEY and CDR2 SMNVEV come from the germline V gene (reference sequence). The CDR3 is CASSRGQGQYEQYF. CDR3 nucleotide sequence: TGTGCCAGCAGCAGGGGACAGGGTCAATACGAGCAGTACTTC.

The chain combines TRBV9 with TRBJ2-6, with TRBD1 as a possible D gene (5 bases). CDR1 and CDR2 from the germline V gene are SGDLS and YYNGEE. V shed 4 bases and J shed 3 bases, with 5 bases lying between them. The CDR3 totals 13 residues. The CDR3 loop reads CASSRGGANVLTF. CDR3 coding DNA: TGTGCCAGCAGCAGGGGTGGGGCCAACGTCCTGACTTTC.

This chain uses TRBV5-1 with TRBJ1-2; perhaps TRBD1 as D (5 bases). In germline, CDR1 is SGHRS, CDR2 YFSETQ. CDR3 size: 14 residues. V gave up 0 bases and J gave up 1 base, with 7 bases separating them. DNA for the CDR3: TGCGCCAGCAGCTTGGGAGACAGTAACTATGGCTACACCTTC. Its protein product is CASSLGDSNYGYTF.

This sequence joins TRBV5-1 and TRBJ1-4; TRBD1 matches at 7 bases. Losses at the gene ends were 3 bases for V and 8 bases for J; bases not matched to a gene: 1. The CDR3 totals 12 residues. Germline CDR1 SGHRS, CDR2 YFSETQ. Written as DNA, the CDR3 is TGCGCCAGCAGCTCAGGGGGAGAAAAACTGTTTTTT. Translating it yields CASSSGGEKLFF.

The chain joins TRBV7-8 to TRBJ2-7; D is perhaps TRBD2 (6 bases). This CDR3 is built from 14 residues. Germline V gives CDR1 SGHVS, CDR2 FQNEAQ. The V end was cut by 0 bases, the J end by 3 bases, with 9 bases between. Written as DNA, the CDR3 is TGTGCCAGCAGCTTAGCGGGAGGTTACTACGAGCAGTACTTC. Translating gives CASSLAGGYYEQYF.

The chain has TRBV7-2 and TRBJ1-2; 7 positions agree with TRBD1. CDR1 is SGHTA and CDR2 is FQGNSA in the germline V gene. V trimming: 4 bases; J trimming: 7 bases; junction bases outside the gene matches: 21. This CDR3 comprises 18 residues. The chain's CDR3 is CASSSGLSGGKYGGGYTF. Here the CDR3 DNA reads TGTGCCAGCAGCTCTGGCCTCTCAGGGGGGAAATATGGCGGTGGCTACACCTTC.

Remarks on this clone: Other DNA sequences within the sample encode an identical CDR3. This rearrangement joins TRBV5-1 to TRBJ2-3, with D perhaps matching TRBD1 (6 bases). Germline CDR1 reads SGHRS; CDR2 reads YFSETQ. The CDR3 loop spans 14 amino acids. V shed 2 bases and J shed 0 bases, with 7 bases lying between them. In nucleotides, the CDR3 is TGCGCCAGCAGCTTAGGACAGAGCACAGATACGCAGTATTTT. Protein: CASSLGQSTDTQYF.